This is a list of T cell receptor beta chains from one sample in a study of post-analysis software for immune sequencing data. TCRdb reanalysed the PCR reads using MiXCR and keeps one entry per CDR3 protein. In the table there are about half a million distinct CDR3 sequences, approximately 34% of which are singletons. The sequenced sample consisted of blood. The receptor source for this set is a girl under 18 with multiple sclerosis. CDR3s include the opening cysteine and the closing phenylalanine or tryptophan. The D gene is left open where the match is weak. Not all rows give a size; the values are once, few, many and, for expanded clones, a class.

v_gene	j_gene	d_gene	abundance	CDR3nt	CDR3aa
TRBV4-1	TRBJ2-5	TRBD1	few	TGCGCCAGCAGCCAAGAACGCACAGGGGGCTTTCGTGAGACCCAGTACTTC	CASSQERTGGFRETQYF
TRBV20-1	TRBJ2-5	TRBD1	NA	TGCAGTGCTAGAAGGACAGGCCGCGGTGAGCAGTACTTC	CSARRTGRGEQYF
TRBV18	TRBJ1-1	NA	NA	TGTGCCAGCTCACCGAGGAGGCTGAACACTGGAGCTTTCTTT	CASSPRRLNTGAFF
TRBV6-1	TRBJ2-1	NA	NA	TGTGCCCGCAGTGCCGCCCGGGTGGGACCACCAACCTACAATGAGCAGTTCTTC	CARSAARVGPPTYNEQFF
TRBV7-9	TRBJ1-2	NA	NA	TGTGCCAGCAACCGCCCGGGCAGGGCTAACTATGGCTACACCTTC	CASNRPGRANYGYTF
TRBV7-3	TRBJ2-5	NA	NA	TGTGCCAGCAGCGAAAAGGGGGGGAAAGAGACCCAGTACTTC	CASSEKGGKETQYF
TRBV7-2	TRBJ1-2	TRBD1	NA	TGTGCCAGCAGCCCACCGGGGACAGCCAACTATGGCTACACCTTC	CASSPPGTANYGYTF
TRBV7-9	TRBJ1-3	NA	few	TGTGCCAGCAGCCACCCCAGACTAGAAGGTGGAAACACCATATATTTT	CASSHPRLEGGNTIYF
TRBV15	TRBJ1-2	NA	few	TGTGCCACCAGCAGAGATTTGACGGGTCGGGGGGTAGGCTACACCTTC	CATSRDLTGRGVGYTF
TRBV7-9	TRBJ1-5	NA	NA	TGTGCCAGCAGCTTAGACAGTATGTGGCAGCCCCAGCATTTT	CASSLDSMWQPQHF
TRBV20-1	TRBJ2-3	NA	few	TGCAGTGCCGTTCCGGGGATCGATACGCAGTATTTT	CSAVPGIDTQYF
TRBV11-2	TRBJ2-7	NA	few	TGTGCCAGCAGCCTCCTTACAGCAACCGAGCAGTACTTC	CASSLLTATEQYF
TRBV15	TRBJ2-3	NA	NA	TGTGCCACCAGCAGCGGGACAAGCACAGATACGCAGTATTTT	CATSSGTSTDTQYF
TRBV29-1	TRBJ1-2	TRBD1	NA	TGCAGCGTTGTGGACAGGGCGACCTTTAACTATGACTACACCTTC	CSVVDRATFNYDYTF
TRBV5-1	TRBJ2-7	TRBD2	NA	TGCGCCAGCAGCTTGTGGGGGGGGGTCCCCACCTACGAGCAGTACTTC	CASSLWGGVPTYEQYF
TRBV5-1	TRBJ2-1	NA	NA	TGCGCCAGCAGCTTGAACTCCAATTCCTACAATGAGCAGTTCTTC	CASSLNSNSYNEQFF
TRBV20-1	TRBJ2-3	TRBD2	few	TGCAGTGCGGCCCTAGCGGGGGGGGTCAGTGATACGCAGTATTTT	CSAALAGGVSDTQYF
TRBV10-3	TRBJ2-7	NA	NA	TGTGCCATCAGGTCCGGGGACGGGGCCTACGAGCAGTACTTC	CAIRSGDGAYEQYF
TRBV12-3/TRBV12-4	TRBJ1-5	NA	NA	TGTGCCAGCAGTTTTTCCGGCTCCAATCAGCCCCAGCATTTT	CASSFSGSNQPQHF
TRBV29-1	TRBJ2-1	TRBD2	NA	TGCAGCGTTGAATCTAGCGGGAGCAATGAGCAGTTCTTC	CSVESSGSNEQFF
TRBV4-1	TRBJ2-5	TRBD1	NA	TGCGCCAGCAGCCACGTGGGACAGACGGAGACCCAGTACTTC	CASSHVGQTETQYF
TRBV2	TRBJ2-7	NA	NA	TGTGCCAGCAGTGAATTTAGGGATCTCGAGCAGTACTTC	CASSEFRDLEQYF
TRBV12-3/TRBV12-4	TRBJ1-1	NA	NA	TGTGCCAGCAGGTTAGTGCGGGGAAACACTGAAGCTTTCTTT	CASRLVRGNTEAFF
TRBV20-1	TRBJ2-5	NA	NA	TGCAGTGCTAGCCCCGGAGCGGACCAAGAGACCCAGTACTTC	CSASPGADQETQYF
TRBV6-1	TRBJ2-1	NA	NA	TGTGCCAGCAGTCCTACAGGGAAGATGGGACATGAGCAGTTCTTC	CASSPTGKMGHEQFF
TRBV15	TRBJ2-2	TRBD1	NA	TGTGCCACCAGCAGGGACAGGACGAACACCGGGGAGCTGTTTTTT	CATSRDRTNTGELFF